The clone carrying this TCR beta chain showed up just a few times. As yet, its antigen is unknown. Sample treatment: randomized to nivolumab then ipilimumab (arm A) or the reverse (arm B). The entry originates in a study of sequential checkpoint blockade in melanoma. Study-wide background: Randomization was 1:1 between first-line nivolumab→ipilimumab and ipilimumab→nivolumab. Matched biopsies came pretreatment and at week 13 for approximately 22 patients. Study-wide points: Tumor T-cell fraction and clonality correlated with PD-L1 and CD8+ counts. In arm A, pretreatment tumor clonality was associated with response.

Assay used: immunoSEQ multiplex PCR; TCRdb lists only in-frame clones, some missing. The sample lists around 19,000 clones, about 25% seen once, with 7.2% in the top ten. CDR3 length equals 15 residues. Germline trimming cut 6 bases from V and 4 bases from J; bases unmatched to any gene: 10. Germline values: CDR1 SGHNT, CDR2 YENEEA. The sequencing used tumor tissue (inferred from file names), collected from a patient given nivolumab and ipilimumab in sequence. The receptor's source is a human donor with melanoma. The chain is built from TRBV11-3 and TRBJ2-5, with 8 bases matching TRBD1. The CDR3 DNA follows: TGTGCCAGCAGTTCTGGACAGGGCCCGCCAGAGACCCAGTACTTC. Protein: CASSSGQGPPETQYF. Complete variable domain (other parts from reference TRBV11-3 and TRBJ2-5): EAGVVQSPRYKIIEKKQPVAFWCNPISGHNTLYWYLQNLGQGPELLIRYENEEAVDDSQLPKDRFSAERLKGVDSTLKIQPAELGDSAVYLCASSSGQGPPETQYFGPGTRLLVL.